The rows below give T cell receptor beta chains drawn from one sample of a study of T cell repertoires in cytomegalovirus infection. Which antigens these TCRs recognize remains unknown. TCRdb independently ran MiXCR on the reads; one entry per CDR3 protein. The sample has some 800,000 distinct CDR3 sequences, 30% to 35% seen once; the top ten hold roughly an eighth. The specimen was cultured CD8+ T cells from PBMCs, collected from culture after CMV antigen stimulation. Source of these receptors: a human donor in good health (CMV status not recorded). Some clones in this sample may be carry-over from other donors' samples. Both conserved end residues are part of each CDR3. A D gene is named only where the DNA matches it firmly. Clone size, where shown, is once, few, many, or a class for clones that have expanded.

d_call: TRBD2
cdr3_length: 16
v_call: TRBV2
clone_size: few
j_call: TRBJ2-1
cdr3_nt: TGTGCCAGCAGTGTGGAAGCGGGGGGGCATAGAGATGAGCAGTTCTTC
cdr3_aa: CASSVEAGGHRDEQFF

d_call: NA
cdr3_length: 16
v_call: TRBV7-9
clone_size: NA
j_call: TRBJ2-2
cdr3_nt: TGTGCCAGCACCCCGGTCGAGGAGCTAGTCGGCGGGGAGCTGTTTTTT
cdr3_aa: CASTPVEELVGGELFF

d_call: TRBD1
cdr3_length: 12
v_call: TRBV12-3/TRBV12-4
clone_size: few
j_call: TRBJ2-1
cdr3_nt: TGTGCCAGCAGTGGGGACAGCAATGAGCAGTTCTTC
cdr3_aa: CASSGDSNEQFF

d_call: TRBD1
cdr3_length: 17
v_call: TRBV18
clone_size: few
j_call: TRBJ2-4
cdr3_nt: TGTGCCAGCTCACCCCTTGACAGGGGGAATGACAAAAACATTCAGTACTTC
cdr3_aa: CASSPLDRGNDKNIQYF

d_call: NA
cdr3_length: 13
v_call: TRBV7-7
clone_size: NA
j_call: TRBJ2-3
cdr3_nt: TGTGCTAGCAGCAAAGTAGCCACAGATACGCAGTATTTT
cdr3_aa: CASSKVATDTQYF

d_call: NA
cdr3_length: 17
v_call: TRBV4-1
clone_size: NA
j_call: TRBJ2-2
cdr3_nt: TGCGCCAGCAGCCACCGGCTTCAGGCGGGGCTGGGCGGGGAGCTGTTTTTT
cdr3_aa: CASSHRLQAGLGGELFF

d_call: NA
cdr3_length: 17
v_call: TRBV6-1
clone_size: few
j_call: TRBJ2-1
cdr3_nt: TGTGCCAGCAGTGAAGCGACGGGGCTGACCCACTCCAATGAGCAGTTCTTC
cdr3_aa: CASSEATGLTHSNEQFF

d_call: TRBD1
cdr3_length: 16
v_call: TRBV7-9
clone_size: few
j_call: TRBJ1-1
cdr3_nt: TGTGCCAGCAGCCCCCCCGGGACAGGGGTGAACACTGAAGCTTTCTTT
cdr3_aa: CASSPPGTGVNTEAFF

d_call: TRBD1
cdr3_length: 17
v_call: TRBV23-1
clone_size: NA
j_call: TRBJ2-1
cdr3_nt: TGCGCCAGCAGTCCCTCTACTGGGACAGGGGGCAAGAATGAGCAGTTCTTC
cdr3_aa: CASSPSTGTGGKNEQFF

d_call: NA
cdr3_length: 14
v_call: TRBV7-6
clone_size: few
j_call: TRBJ2-7
cdr3_nt: TGTGCCAGCAGCGCTATGTCGGGCTACTACGAGCAGTACTTC
cdr3_aa: CASSAMSGYYEQYF

d_call: NA
cdr3_length: 15
v_call: TRBV27
clone_size: NA
j_call: TRBJ2-3
cdr3_nt: TGTGCCAGCAGTTATAGGTATCGAAGCACAGATACGCAGTATTTT
cdr3_aa: CASSYRYRSTDTQYF

d_call: TRBD2
cdr3_length: 16
v_call: TRBV7-6
clone_size: few
j_call: TRBJ2-1
cdr3_nt: TGTGCCAGCAGCCCCAGTCGGCGGGGGGGCTACAATGAGCAGTTCTTC
cdr3_aa: CASSPSRRGGYNEQFF

d_call: NA
cdr3_length: 14
v_call: TRBV4-3
clone_size: NA
j_call: TRBJ1-5
cdr3_nt: TGCGCCAGCAGCCAAGATCGGGGGAGGCAGCCCCAGCATTTT
cdr3_aa: CASSQDRGRQPQHF

d_call: TRBD1
cdr3_length: 16
v_call: TRBV7-2
clone_size: many
j_call: TRBJ1-2
cdr3_nt: TGTGCCAGCAGCACACTCTCGACAGGGTTGGGCTATGGCTACACCTTC
cdr3_aa: CASSTLSTGLGYGYTF

d_call: NA
cdr3_length: 21
v_call: TRBV6-1
clone_size: few
j_call: TRBJ2-5
cdr3_nt: TGTGCCAGCAGTGAAGCTGGTCTGATTTACCTCTCTGGGGCAGAAAAAGAGACCCAGTACTTC
cdr3_aa: CASSEAGLIYLSGAEKETQYF

d_call: NA
cdr3_length: 11
v_call: TRBV25-1
clone_size: few
j_call: TRBJ2-5
cdr3_nt: TGTGCCAGCAGTGCCTCTGAGACCCAGTACTTC
cdr3_aa: CASSASETQYF

d_call: TRBD2
cdr3_length: 17
v_call: TRBV27
clone_size: NA
j_call: TRBJ2-1
cdr3_nt: TGTGCCAGCTTTGCCTATGCGGGGGGGCTCATCGGCAATGAGCAGTTCTTC
cdr3_aa: CASFAYAGGLIGNEQFF

d_call: NA
cdr3_length: 16
v_call: TRBV6-5
clone_size: few
j_call: TRBJ2-1
cdr3_nt: TGTGCCAGCAGTTACTACGGGACTGGGGGCTACAATGAGCAGTTCTTC
cdr3_aa: CASSYYGTGGYNEQFF

d_call: TRBD1
cdr3_length: 15
v_call: TRBV19
clone_size: few
j_call: TRBJ1-1
cdr3_nt: TGTGCCAGTAAGCATAAAGGACAGGGGAACACTGAAGCTTTCTTT
cdr3_aa: CASKHKGQGNTEAFF

d_call: NA
cdr3_length: 14
v_call: TRBV5-5
clone_size: NA
j_call: TRBJ1-1
cdr3_nt: TGTGCCAGCAGCTTGGAGAGGGAGAACACTGAAGCTTTCTTT
cdr3_aa: CASSLERENTEAFF

d_call: NA
cdr3_length: 13
v_call: TRBV12-3/TRBV12-4
clone_size: NA
j_call: TRBJ2-1
cdr3_nt: TGTGCCAGCGACAACGACCCTTACAATGAGCAGTTCTTC
cdr3_aa: CASDNDPYNEQFF

d_call: NA
cdr3_length: 16
v_call: TRBV5-5
clone_size: few
j_call: TRBJ2-1
cdr3_nt: TGTGCCAGCAGCTTGGACAGGCAAAGCTCCTACAATGAGCAGTTCTTC
cdr3_aa: CASSLDRQSSYNEQFF